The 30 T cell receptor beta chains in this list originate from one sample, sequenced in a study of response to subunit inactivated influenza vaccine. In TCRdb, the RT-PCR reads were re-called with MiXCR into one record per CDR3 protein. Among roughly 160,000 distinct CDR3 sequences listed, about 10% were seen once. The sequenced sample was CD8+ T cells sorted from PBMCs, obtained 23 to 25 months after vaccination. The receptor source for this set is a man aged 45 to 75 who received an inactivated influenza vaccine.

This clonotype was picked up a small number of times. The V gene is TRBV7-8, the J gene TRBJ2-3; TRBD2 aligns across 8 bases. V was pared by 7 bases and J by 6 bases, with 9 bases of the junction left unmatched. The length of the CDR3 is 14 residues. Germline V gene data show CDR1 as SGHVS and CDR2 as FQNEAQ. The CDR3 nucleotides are TGTGCCAGCAACCGACTAGCGAGCGGGGATACGCAGTATTTT. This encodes CASNRLASGDTQYF.

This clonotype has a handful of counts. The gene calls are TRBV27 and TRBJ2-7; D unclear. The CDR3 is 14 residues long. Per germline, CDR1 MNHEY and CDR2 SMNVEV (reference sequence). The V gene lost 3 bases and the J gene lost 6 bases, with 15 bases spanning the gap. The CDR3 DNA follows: TGTGCCAGCAGTTTGGCCCGGAATGTCGCCGAGCAGTACTTC. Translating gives CASSLARNVAEQYF.

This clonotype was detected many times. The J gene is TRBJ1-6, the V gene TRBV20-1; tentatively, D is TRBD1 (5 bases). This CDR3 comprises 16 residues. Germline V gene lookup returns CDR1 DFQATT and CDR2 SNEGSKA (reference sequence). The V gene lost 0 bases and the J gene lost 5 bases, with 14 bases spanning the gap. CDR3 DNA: TGCAGTGCTAGAGATCTCGCCGGGGGACATAATTCACCCCTCCACTTT. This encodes CSARDLAGGHNSPLHF.

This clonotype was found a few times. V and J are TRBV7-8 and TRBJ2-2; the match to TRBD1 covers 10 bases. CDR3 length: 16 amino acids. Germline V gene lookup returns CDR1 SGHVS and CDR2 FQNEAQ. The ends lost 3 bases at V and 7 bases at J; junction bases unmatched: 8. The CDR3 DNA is TGTGCCAGCAGCTTCCGAGACAGGGGGCGAGTCGGGGAGCTGTTTTTT. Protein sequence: CASSFRDRGRVGELFF.

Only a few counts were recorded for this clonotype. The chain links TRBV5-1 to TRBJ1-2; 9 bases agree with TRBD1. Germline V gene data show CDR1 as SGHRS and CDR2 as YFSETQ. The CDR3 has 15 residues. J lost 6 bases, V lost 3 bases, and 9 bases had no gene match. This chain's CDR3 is CASSSGTGSMDGYTF. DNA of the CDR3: TGCGCCAGCAGCTCGGGGACAGGGAGTATGGATGGCTACACCTTC.

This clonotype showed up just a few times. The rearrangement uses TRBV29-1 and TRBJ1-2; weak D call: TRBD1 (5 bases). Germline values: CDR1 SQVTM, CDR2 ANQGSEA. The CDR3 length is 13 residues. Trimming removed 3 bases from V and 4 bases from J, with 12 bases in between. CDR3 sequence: CSVEGEGFYGYTF. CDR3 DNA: TGCAGCGTTGAGGGGGAGGGGTTCTATGGCTACACCTTC.

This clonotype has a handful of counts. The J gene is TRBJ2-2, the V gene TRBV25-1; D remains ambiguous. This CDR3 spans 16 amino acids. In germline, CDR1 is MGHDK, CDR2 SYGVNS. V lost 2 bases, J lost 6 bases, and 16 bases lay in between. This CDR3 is CASSERHRVTPGELFF. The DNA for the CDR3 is TGTGCCAGCAGTGAACGACACCGGGTTACCCCCGGGGAGCTGTTTTTT.

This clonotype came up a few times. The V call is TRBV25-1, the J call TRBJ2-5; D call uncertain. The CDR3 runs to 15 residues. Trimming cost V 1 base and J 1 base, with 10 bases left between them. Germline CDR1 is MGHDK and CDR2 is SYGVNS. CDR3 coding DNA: TGTGCCAGCAGTGAATCTCCCCTGAGCCAAGAGACCCAGTACTTC. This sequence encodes CASSESPLSQETQYF.

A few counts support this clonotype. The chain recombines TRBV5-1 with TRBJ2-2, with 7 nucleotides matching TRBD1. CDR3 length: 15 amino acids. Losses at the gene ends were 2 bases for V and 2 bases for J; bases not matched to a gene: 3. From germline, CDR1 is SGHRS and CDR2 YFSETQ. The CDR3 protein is CASSFHRGNTGELFF. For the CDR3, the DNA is TGCGCCAGCAGCTTTCACAGGGGAAACACCGGGGAGCTGTTTTTT.

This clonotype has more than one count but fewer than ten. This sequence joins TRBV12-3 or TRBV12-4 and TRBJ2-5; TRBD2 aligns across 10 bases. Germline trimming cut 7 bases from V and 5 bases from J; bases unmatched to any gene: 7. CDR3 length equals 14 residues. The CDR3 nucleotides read TGTGCCAGCAATCTAGCGGGAGTGGGGGAGACCCAGTACTTC. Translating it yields CASNLAGVGETQYF.

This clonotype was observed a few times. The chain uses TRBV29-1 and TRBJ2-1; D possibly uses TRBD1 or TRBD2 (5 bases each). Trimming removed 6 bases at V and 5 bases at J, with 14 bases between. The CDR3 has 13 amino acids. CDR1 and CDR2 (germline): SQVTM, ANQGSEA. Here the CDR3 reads CSVDWGRNNEQFF. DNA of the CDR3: TGCAGCGTCGACTGGGGACGGAACAATGAGCAGTTCTTC.

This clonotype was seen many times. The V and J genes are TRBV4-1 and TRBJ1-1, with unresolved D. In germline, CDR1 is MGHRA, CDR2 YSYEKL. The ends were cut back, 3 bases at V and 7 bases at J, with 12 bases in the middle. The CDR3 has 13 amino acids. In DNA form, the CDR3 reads TGCGCCAGCAGCCAGATCGGCAGGCGTGAAGCTTTCTTT. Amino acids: CASSQIGRREAFF.

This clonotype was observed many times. The CDR3 DNA reads as TGCGCCAGCAGCCAAGATTACCCGGGGGTGAGCTCCTACGAGCAGTACTTC. It is translated as CASSQDYPGVSSYEQYF. This chain uses TRBV4-3 with TRBJ2-7, with TRBD2 as a possible D gene (6 bases). The CDR3 loop spans 17 amino acids. The germline V and J ends were trimmed by 0 bases and 0 bases, with 15 bases remaining between them. Germline V gene lookup returns CDR1 LGHNA and CDR2 YSLEER.

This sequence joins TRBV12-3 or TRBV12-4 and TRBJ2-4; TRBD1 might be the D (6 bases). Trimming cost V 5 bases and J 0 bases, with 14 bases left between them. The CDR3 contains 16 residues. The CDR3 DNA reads TGTGCCAGCAGTCCAACAGGGTACCTAGCCAAAAACATTCAGTACTTC. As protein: CASSPTGYLAKNIQYF.

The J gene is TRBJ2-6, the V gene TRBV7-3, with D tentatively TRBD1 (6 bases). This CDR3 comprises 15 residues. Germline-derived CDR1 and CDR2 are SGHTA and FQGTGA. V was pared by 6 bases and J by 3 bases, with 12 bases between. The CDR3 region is CASSYTGFGANVLTF. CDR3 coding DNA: TGTGCCAGCAGTTACACAGGGTTTGGGGCCAACGTCCTGACTTTC.

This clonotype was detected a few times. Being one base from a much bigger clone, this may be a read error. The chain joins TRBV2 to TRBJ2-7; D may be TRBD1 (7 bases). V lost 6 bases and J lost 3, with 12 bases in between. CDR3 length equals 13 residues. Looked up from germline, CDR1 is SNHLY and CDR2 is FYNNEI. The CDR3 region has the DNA TGTGCCAGCAGCCACCAGGGGGGCTACGAGCAGTACTTC. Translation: CASSHQGGYEQYF.

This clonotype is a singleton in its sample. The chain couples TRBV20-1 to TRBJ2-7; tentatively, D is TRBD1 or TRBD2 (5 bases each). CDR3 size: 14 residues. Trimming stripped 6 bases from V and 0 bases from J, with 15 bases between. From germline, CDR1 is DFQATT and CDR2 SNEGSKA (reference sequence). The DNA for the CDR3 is TGCAGTGCGGCCCCCGAGGGGAGCTCCTACGAGCAGTACTTC. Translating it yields CSAAPEGSSYEQYF.

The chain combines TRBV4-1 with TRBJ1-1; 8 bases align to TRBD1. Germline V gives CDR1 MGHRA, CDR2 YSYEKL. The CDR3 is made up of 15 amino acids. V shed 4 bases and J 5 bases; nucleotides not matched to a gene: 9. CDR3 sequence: CASSREQGERTEAFF. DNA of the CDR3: TGCGCCAGCAGCCGCGAACAGGGGGAGCGGACTGAAGCTTTCTTT.

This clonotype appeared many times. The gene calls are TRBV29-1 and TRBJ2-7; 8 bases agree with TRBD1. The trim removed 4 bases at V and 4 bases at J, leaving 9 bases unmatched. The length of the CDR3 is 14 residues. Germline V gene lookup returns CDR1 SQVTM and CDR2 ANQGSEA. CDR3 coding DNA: TGCAGCGTTGCCCCGTGGACAGGGAAATACGAGCAGTACTTC. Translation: CSVAPWTGKYEQYF.

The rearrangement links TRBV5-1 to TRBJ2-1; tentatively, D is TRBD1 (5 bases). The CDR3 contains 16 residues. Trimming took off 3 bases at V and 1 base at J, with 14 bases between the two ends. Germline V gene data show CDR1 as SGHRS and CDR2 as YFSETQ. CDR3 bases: TGCGCCAGCAGCTCCGCAACAGGTCTATCCTACAATGAGCAGTTCTTC. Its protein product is CASSSATGLSYNEQFF.

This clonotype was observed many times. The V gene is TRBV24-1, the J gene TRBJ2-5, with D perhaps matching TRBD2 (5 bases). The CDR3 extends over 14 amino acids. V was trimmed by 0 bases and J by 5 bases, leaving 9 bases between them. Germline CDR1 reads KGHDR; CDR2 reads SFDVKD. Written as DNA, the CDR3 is TGTGCCACCAGTGATTTGCCGGGGTCCGAGACCCAGTACTTC. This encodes CATSDLPGSETQYF.

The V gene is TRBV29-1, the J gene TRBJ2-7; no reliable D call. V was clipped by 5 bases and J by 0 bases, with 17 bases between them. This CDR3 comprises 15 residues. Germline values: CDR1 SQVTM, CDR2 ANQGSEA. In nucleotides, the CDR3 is TGCAGCGTTCTAAGTCCATTGAGATTCTCCTACGAGCAGTACTTC. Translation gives CSVLSPLRFSYEQYF.

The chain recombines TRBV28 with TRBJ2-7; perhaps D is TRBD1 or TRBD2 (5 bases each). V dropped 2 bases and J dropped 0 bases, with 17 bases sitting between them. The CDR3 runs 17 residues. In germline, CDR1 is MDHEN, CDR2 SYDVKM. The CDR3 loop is CASSLRLEDGGSYEQYF. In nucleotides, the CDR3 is TGTGCCAGCAGTTTAAGACTCGAGGATGGGGGCTCCTACGAGCAGTACTTC.

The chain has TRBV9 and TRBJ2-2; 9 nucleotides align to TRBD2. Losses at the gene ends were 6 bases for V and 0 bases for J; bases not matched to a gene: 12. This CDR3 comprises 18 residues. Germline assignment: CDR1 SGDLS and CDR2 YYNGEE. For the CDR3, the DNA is TGTGCCAGCATCTCACCCCTCCTAGCGGGGTCGAACACCGGGGAGCTGTTTTTT. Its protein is CASISPLLAGSNTGELFF.

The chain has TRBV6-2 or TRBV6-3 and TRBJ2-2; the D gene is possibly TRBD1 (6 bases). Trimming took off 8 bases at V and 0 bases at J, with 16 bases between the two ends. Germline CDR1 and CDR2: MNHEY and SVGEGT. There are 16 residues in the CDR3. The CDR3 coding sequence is TGTGCCAGCCATTATGGGCGGACAGCGAACACCGGGGAGCTGTTTTTT. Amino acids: CASHYGRTANTGELFF.

The CDR3 here is CASGRGTEKLFF. CDR3 DNA sequence: TGCGCCAGCGGTCGAGGAACTGAAAAACTGTTTTTT. The V and J genes are TRBV10-2 and TRBJ1-4; D unresolved. Deletions cut 8 bases from V and 7 bases from J, with 11 bases between. The CDR3 extends over 12 amino acids. CDR1 is WSHSY, CDR2 SAAADI, per germline.

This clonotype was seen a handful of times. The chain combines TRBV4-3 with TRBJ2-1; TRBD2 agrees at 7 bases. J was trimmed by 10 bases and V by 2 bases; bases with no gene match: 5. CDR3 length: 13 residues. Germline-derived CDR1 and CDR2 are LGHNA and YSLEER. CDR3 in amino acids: CASSQWRGFEQFF. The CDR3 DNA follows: TGCGCCAGCAGCCAATGGCGGGGGTTCGAGCAGTTCTTC.

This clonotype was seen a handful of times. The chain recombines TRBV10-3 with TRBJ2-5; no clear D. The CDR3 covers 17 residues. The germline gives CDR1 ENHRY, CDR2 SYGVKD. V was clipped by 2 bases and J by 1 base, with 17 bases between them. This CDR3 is CAISEPTYSNRQETQYF. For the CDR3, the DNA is TGTGCCATCAGTGAGCCAACTTACAGTAACCGCCAAGAGACCCAGTACTTC.

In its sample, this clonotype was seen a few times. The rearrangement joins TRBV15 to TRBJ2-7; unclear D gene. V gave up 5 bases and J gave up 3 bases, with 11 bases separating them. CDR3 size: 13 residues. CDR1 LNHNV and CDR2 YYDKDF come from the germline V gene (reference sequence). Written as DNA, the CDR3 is TGTGCCACCAGCCATGACCGCTACTACGAGCAGTACTTC. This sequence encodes CATSHDRYYEQYF.

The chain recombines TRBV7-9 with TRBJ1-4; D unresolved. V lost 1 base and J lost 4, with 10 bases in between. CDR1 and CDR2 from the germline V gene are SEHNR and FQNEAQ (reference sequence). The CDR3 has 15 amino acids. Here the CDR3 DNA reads TGTGCCAGCAGCTTAGAGTGGTCAGTTAATGAAAAACTGTTTTTT. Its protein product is CASSLEWSVNEKLFF.